Here is one T cell receptor beta chain with its context. The data were taken from a study of blood T cell repertoires in COVID-19. Looking at the study overall: COVID-19 samples collected from the United States, Italy and Spain covered acute and convalescent phases. T cells, B-cell-depleted T cells, or PBMCs supplied cDNA or gDNA.

Per the original data handling: The authors estimated nucleated cell counts from reference gene primer amplification. Here immunoSEQ multiplex PCR was the method, and the copy in TCRdb shows in-frame clones only, minus some. V and J calls and clone size are copied from that table; D and trimming were computed from the DNA. Among 180,000 or so clones listed, 80% were seen once. Someone with COVID-19 had been met by exposed participants within 2 weeks before study entry. There are 16 residues in the CDR3. Trimming cost V 1 base and J 3 bases, with 13 bases left between them. Looked up from germline, CDR1 is SGHDN and CDR2 is FVKESK.

The chain uses TRBV14 and TRBJ1-3; the D gene is possibly TRBD1 (5 bases). This receptor was taken from a man aged 60 to 69 who had been exposed to COVID-19. Sequenced sample: PBMCs or T cells enriched from blood (not recorded which). This CDR3 is CASSQVVAGYGNTIYF. CDR3 sequence (DNA): TGTGCCAGCAGCCAAGTCGTGGCAGGGTATGGAAACACCATATATTTT.